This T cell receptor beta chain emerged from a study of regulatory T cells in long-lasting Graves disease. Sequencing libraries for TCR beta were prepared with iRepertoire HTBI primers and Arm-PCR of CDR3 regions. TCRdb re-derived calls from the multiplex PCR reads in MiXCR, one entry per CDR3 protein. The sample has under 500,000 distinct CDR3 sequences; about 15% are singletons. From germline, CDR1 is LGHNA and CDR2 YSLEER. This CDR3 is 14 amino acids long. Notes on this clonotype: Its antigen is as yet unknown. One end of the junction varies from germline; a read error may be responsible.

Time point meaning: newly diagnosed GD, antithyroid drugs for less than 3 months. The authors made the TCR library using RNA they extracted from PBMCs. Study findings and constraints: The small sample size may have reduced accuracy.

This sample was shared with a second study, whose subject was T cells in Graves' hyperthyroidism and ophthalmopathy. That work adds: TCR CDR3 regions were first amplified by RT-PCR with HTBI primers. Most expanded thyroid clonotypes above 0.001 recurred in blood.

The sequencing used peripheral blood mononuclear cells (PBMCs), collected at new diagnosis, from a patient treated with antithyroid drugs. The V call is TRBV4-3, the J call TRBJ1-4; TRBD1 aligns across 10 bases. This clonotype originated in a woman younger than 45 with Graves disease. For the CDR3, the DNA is TGCACCAGCAGCCCCTGGACAGGGGGTGAAAAACTGTTTTTT. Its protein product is CTSSPWTGGEKLFF.